This T cell receptor beta chain emerged from a study of blood T cell repertoires in COVID-19 (dated by TCRdb to 2019 to 2021). Background for the entire study: Samples covering the acute and convalescent phases of COVID-19 were provided by collaborators in the United States, Italy and Spain. The material from the prospective study consisted of cDNA or gDNA derived from T cells, B-cell-depleted T cells, or PBMCs. Deeply sampled blood TCRbeta repertoires from subjects exposed to, actively infected with, or recovered from COVID-19 were included in the dataset. The repertoires were released in a freely available public database meant as a resource for research on the immune response to SARS-CoV-2. Samples came from the ongoing ImmuneRACE study (first 160 participants) plus 1,254 subjects from 6 global collaborators. Sample metadata almost always included a de-identified subject ID, COVID-19 status, age in years and sex. Where available, HLA class I and class II types were obtained from metadata supplied by the sample provider rather than from assay-based typing. Paper-wide results and their limitations: The amount of clinical and demographic metadata varied by source and participant and was provided uncurated.

Enrolling through a virtual design, the prospective study's participants ranged in age from roughly 18 to 89 years and lived across about two dozen United States geographic areas. Cohort assignment in the prospective study relied on participant-reported clinical history from a screening survey and a study questionnaire. Recovered participants in ImmuneRACE Cohort 3 were defined by two consecutive negative NP/OP PCR tests, clearance by a healthcare professional, or resolution of symptoms. Each participant in the prospective study had whole blood, serum and a nasopharyngeal or oropharyngeal swab collected by mobile phlebotomists. Over a roughly two-month period, participants in the prospective study had the option of providing additional blood draws and questionnaires. Prospective study blood samples were shipped either frozen or at room temperature before DNA extraction. Concerning this clone itself: Its antigen is currently not known. Base qualities are not at hand, and no much larger clone is one base apart.

TCRbeta CDR3 regions were amplified from genomic DNA using the immunoSEQ Assay, a bias-controlled multiplex PCR. In the paper's pipeline: The number of nucleated cells in each sample was estimated by amplification of reference gene primers within the assay. To quantify the absolute abundance of each unique TCRbeta CDR3 rearrangement, sequence reads were collapsed and filtered. For each sample, productive Simpson clonality was calculated as the square root of Simpson's diversity index across productive rearrangements. TCRdb took over this immuneACCESS table, retaining in-frame rearrangements with V and J assigned. Such tables are incomplete; in checked studies, under half of the missing clones stem from an unresolved V gene, and the remainder is unexplained. That table furnishes V, J and clone size, whereas the DNA furnished D and trimming. For this sample there are 150,000 to 200,000 clones; 80% appear just once. The ten largest clonotypes hold approximately 6% of the sample.

V gives up 0 bases and J gives up 4 bases, and the segment between their germline ends measures 10 bases. Per the germline V gene, SGHDT is the CDR1 and YYEEEE is the CDR2. The CDR3 runs 14 residues from the cysteine to the phenylalanine. CDR3 DNA is the only sequence kept; it has 42 bases, read in frame from the first base. The sample consisted of PBMCs or T cells enriched from blood (not recorded which). The clonotype was recovered from a man aged 40-49 years who had recovered from COVID-19. The rearrangement joined TRBV5-6 to TRBJ1-2, with the D gene too uncertain to name. The nucleotides are TGTGCCAGCAGCTTGGGCAGAAGCGCCTATGGCTACACCTTC. This yields the protein CASSLGRSAYGYTF. With the rest looked up from the reference TRBV5-6 and TRBJ1-2 genes rather than sequenced, the full variable domain is DAGVTQSPTHLIKTRGQQVTLRCSPKSGHDTVSWYQQALGQGPQFIFQYYEEEERQRGNFPDRFSGHQFPNYSSELNVNALLLGDSALYLCASSLGRSAYGYTFGSGTRLTVV.